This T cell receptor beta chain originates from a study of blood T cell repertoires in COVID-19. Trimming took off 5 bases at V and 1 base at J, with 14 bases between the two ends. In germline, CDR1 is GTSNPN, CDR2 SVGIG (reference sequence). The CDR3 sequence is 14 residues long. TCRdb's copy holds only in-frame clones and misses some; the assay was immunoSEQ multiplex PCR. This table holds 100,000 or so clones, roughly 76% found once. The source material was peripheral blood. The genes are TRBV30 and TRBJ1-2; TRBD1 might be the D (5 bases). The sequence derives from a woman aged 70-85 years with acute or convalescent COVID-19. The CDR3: CAWEEQENNYGYTF. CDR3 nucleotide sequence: TGTGCCTGGGAGGAACAGGAAAATAACTATGGCTACACCTTC.